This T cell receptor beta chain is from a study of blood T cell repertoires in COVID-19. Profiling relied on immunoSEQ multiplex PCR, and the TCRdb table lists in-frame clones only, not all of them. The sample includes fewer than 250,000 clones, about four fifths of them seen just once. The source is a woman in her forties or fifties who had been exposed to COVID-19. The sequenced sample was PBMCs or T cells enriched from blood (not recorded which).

Here the CDR3 reads CASSPMGQPDYGYTF. CDR3 sequence (DNA): TGTGCCAGCTCACCAATGGGCCAGCCAGACTATGGCTACACCTTC. The J gene is TRBJ1-2, the V gene TRBV18; D is uncertain. CDR1 and CDR2 from the germline V gene are KGHSH and LQKENI. The CDR3 sequence is 15 residues long. V lost 2 bases to trimming and J lost 3 bases, with 13 bases between them.